This T cell receptor beta chain was documented in a study of cytomegalovirus exposure and HLA in healthy donors. Use of 60 Vbeta and 13 Jbeta primers characterized the PCR. The assay was immunoSEQ multiplex PCR, and TCRdb's table has in-frame clones only and misses some. The table has some 150,000 clones, roughly four fifths seen once. The CDR3 totals 16 residues. Germline V gives CDR1 SGHVS, CDR2 FQNEAQ. Trimming pared 1 base from V and 4 bases from J, leaving 13 bases between. This receptor was obtained from a man in his late teens or twenties in good health and CMV-seropositive. The sample was PBMCs. The rearrangement links TRBV7-8 to TRBJ2-2; TRBD2 is a possible D gene (7 bases). The CDR3 reads CASSLVGGRGTGELFF. DNA of the CDR3: TGTGCCAGCAGCTTAGTCGGGGGGCGCGGCACCGGGGAGCTGTTTTTT.